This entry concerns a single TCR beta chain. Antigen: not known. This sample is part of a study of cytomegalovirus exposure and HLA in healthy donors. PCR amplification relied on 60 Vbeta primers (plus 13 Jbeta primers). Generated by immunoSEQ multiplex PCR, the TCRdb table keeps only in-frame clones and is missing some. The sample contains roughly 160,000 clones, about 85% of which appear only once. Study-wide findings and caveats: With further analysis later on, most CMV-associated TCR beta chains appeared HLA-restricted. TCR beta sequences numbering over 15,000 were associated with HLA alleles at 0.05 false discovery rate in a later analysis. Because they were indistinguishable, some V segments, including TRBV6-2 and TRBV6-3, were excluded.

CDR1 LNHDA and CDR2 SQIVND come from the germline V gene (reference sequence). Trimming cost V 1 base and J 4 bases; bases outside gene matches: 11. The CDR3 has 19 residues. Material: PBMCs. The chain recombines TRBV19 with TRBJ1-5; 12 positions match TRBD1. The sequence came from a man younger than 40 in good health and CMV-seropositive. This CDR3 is CASSIGGQGADGGNQPQHF. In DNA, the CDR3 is TGTGCCAGTAGTATAGGGGGACAGGGGGCCGACGGGGGTAATCAGCCCCAGCATTTT. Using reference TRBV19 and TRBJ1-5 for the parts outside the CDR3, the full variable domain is DGGITQSPKYLFRKEGQNVTLSCEQNLNHDAMYWYRQDPGQGLRLIYYSQIVNDFQKGDIAEGYSVSREKKESFPLTVTSAQKNPTAFYLCASSIGGQGADGGNQPQHFGDGTRLSIL.